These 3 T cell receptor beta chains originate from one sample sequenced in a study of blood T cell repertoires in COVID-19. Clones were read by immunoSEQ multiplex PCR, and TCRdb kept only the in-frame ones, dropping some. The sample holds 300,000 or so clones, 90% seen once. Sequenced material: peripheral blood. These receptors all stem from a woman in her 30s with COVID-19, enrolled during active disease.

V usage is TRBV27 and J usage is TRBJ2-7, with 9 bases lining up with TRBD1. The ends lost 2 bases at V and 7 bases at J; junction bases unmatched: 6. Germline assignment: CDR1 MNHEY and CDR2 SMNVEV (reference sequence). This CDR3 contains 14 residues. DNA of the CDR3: TGTGCCAGCAGTTTAGGACAGGGGTCCGTAGAGCAGTACTTC. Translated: CASSLGQGSVEQYF.

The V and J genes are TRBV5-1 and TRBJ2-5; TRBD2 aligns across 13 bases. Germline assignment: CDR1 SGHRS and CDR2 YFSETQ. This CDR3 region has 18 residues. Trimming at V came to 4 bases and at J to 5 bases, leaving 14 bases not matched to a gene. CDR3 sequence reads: CASSAETSGRHMGETQYF. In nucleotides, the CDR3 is TGCGCCAGCAGCGCGGAGACTAGCGGGAGGCATATGGGGGAGACCCAGTACTTC.

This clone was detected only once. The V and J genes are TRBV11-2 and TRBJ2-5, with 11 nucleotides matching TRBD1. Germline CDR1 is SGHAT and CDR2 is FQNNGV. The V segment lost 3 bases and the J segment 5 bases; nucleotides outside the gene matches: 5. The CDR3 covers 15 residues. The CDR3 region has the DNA TGTGCCAGCAGCTTCGGGACAGGGGGTCGTGAGACCCAGTACTTC. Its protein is CASSFGTGGRETQYF. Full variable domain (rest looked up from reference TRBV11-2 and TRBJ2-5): EAGVAQSPRYKIIEKRQSVAFWCNPISGHATLYWYQQILGQGPKLLIQFQNNGVVDDSQLPKDRFSAERLKGVDSTLKIQPAKLEDSAVYLCASSFGTGGRETQYFGPGTRLLVL.